Each of the 26 T cell receptor beta chains below was sequenced from the same sample in a study of cytomegalovirus exposure and HLA in healthy donors. Use of 60 Vbeta and 13 Jbeta primers characterized the PCR. Only in-frame clones appear in the TCRdb table, and some are missing; sequencing was by immunoSEQ multiplex PCR. The table shows about 180,000 clones, with more than 75% occurring only once. Sequenced material: PBMCs. These receptors originate from a man in his forties in good health and CMV-seronegative.

The CDR3 here is CASSFGSSGYNEQFF. The CDR3 nucleotides read TGTGCCAGCAGCTTCGGGTCTAGCGGCTACAATGAGCAGTTCTTC. This chain uses TRBV5-5 with TRBJ2-1, with 7 positions matching TRBD2. Per germline, CDR1 SGHKS and CDR2 YYEKEE (reference sequence). J lost 3 bases, V lost 2 bases, and 5 bases had no gene match. The CDR3 consists of 15 residues.

This rearrangement joins TRBV28 to TRBJ1-1; D is perhaps TRBD1 (5 bases). Trimming stripped 2 bases from V and 5 bases from J, with 9 bases between. Germline V gene lookup returns CDR1 MDHEN and CDR2 SYDVKM. The length of the CDR3 is 13 residues. CDR3 sequence reads: CASSLLGGTEAFF. DNA for the CDR3: TGTGCCAGCAGTTTACTCGGGGGAACTGAAGCTTTCTTT.

The rearrangement joins TRBV7-3 to TRBJ1-4; possibly TRBD1 for D (6 bases). There are 15 residues in the CDR3. Trimming cost V 1 base and J 8 bases, with 14 bases left between them. CDR1 is SGHTA, CDR2 FQGTGA, per germline. The CDR3 DNA reads TGTGCCAGCAGCTTAAATTGGGGACATGAGGAAAAACTGTTTTTT. It translates to CASSLNWGHEEKLFF.

The chain joins TRBV2 to TRBJ2-2; 7 bases match TRBD2. Germline V lookup: CDR1 SNHLY, CDR2 FYNNEI. The CDR3 sequence is 15 residues long. V shed 5 bases, J shed 5 bases, and the junction held 8 bases outside the gene matches. The CDR3 DNA follows: TGTGCCAGCAGTTTCCGGGACTACGCAACCGGGGAGCTGTTTTTT. Its translation: CASSFRDYATGELFF.

The genes are TRBV9 and TRBJ2-1; TRBD2 matches at 8 bases. This CDR3 has 17 residues. The V and J ends lost 2 bases and 0 bases, in that order; junction bases with no gene match: 7. The germline CDR1 and CDR2 sequences are SGDLS and YYNGEE. The CDR3 DNA sequence: TGTGCCAGCAGCGTCACGGGCGGGAGGTTCTCCTACAATGAGCAGTTCTTC. Translating it yields CASSVTGGRFSYNEQFF.

V and J are TRBV6-1 and TRBJ1-1; possibly TRBD1 for D (5 bases). Per germline, CDR1 MNHNS and CDR2 SASEGT. V lost 1 base to trimming and J lost 1 base, with 16 bases between them. This CDR3 contains 17 residues. The CDR3 DNA is TGTGCCAGCAGTGAAGTAGGAGCGGGACTCCAGAACACTGAAGCTTTCTTT. Translation gives CASSEVGAGLQNTEAFF.

This clone was seen a few times. This sequence joins TRBV18 and TRBJ2-5; 9 bases map to TRBD1. CDR1 is KGHSH and CDR2 is LQKENI in the germline V gene. With 5 bases clipped from V and 5 bases from J, the junction kept 3 bases outside the gene matches. This CDR3 region has 13 residues. CDR3 region: CASSSDRGETQYF. The CDR3 bases are TGTGCCAGCTCATCCGACAGGGGGGAGACCCAGTACTTC.

This clone has just one count. The CDR3 spells CASRGANYGYTF. CDR3 nucleotide sequence: TGTGCCAGCAGAGGGGCAAACTATGGCTACACCTTC. V usage is TRBV27 and J usage is TRBJ1-2; perhaps TRBD1 as D (5 bases). With 6 bases removed from V and 2 bases from J, the gap between germline ends came to 7 bases. The CDR3 has 12 amino acids. CDR1 is MNHEY, CDR2 SMNVEV, per germline (reference sequence).

This clone has only a few counts. One end of the junction fails to match germline, which may point to a read error. The chain has TRBV11-2 and TRBJ2-1; TRBD2 matches at 9 bases. CDR3 length equals 15 residues. Germline V CDR1 and CDR2: SGHAT, FQNNGV. The CDR3 region is CATSLGAGGLNEQFF. The CDR3 region has the DNA TGTGCCACCAGCTTAGGGGCGGGAGGGCTAAATGAGCAGTTCTTC.

This chain connects TRBV30 to TRBJ1-5; 9 bases agree with TRBD1. The trim removed 4 bases at V and 3 bases at J, leaving 4 bases unmatched. Germline-derived CDR1 and CDR2 are GTSNPN and SVGIG (reference sequence). The CDR3 runs 14 residues. CDR3 residues: CAWNTGGPNQPQHF. In nucleotides, the CDR3 is TGTGCCTGGAATACAGGGGGCCCCAATCAGCCCCAGCATTTT.

The chain has TRBV11-3 and TRBJ2-7, with 7 nucleotides matching TRBD1. With V trimmed by 4 bases and J by 4 bases, 19 bases remained unmatched. Germline V gene lookup returns CDR1 SGHNT and CDR2 YENEEA. This CDR3 spans 18 amino acids. The CDR3 DNA sequence: TGTGCCAGCAGCTCCCAGATGCTAACAGGGGTCAGGAAATACGAGCAGTACTTC. Translating gives CASSSQMLTGVRKYEQYF.

CDR3 loop: CASSWQYPGDTDTQYF. The CDR3 DNA reads TGTGCCAGCAGCTGGCAATACCCGGGGGACACAGATACGCAGTATTTT. This sequence joins TRBV7-8 and TRBJ2-3; possibly TRBD2 for D (6 bases). V was clipped by 4 bases and J by 2 bases, with 16 bases between them. Germline V gene lookup returns CDR1 SGHVS and CDR2 FQNEAQ. The CDR3 is made up of 16 amino acids.

This clone has just a few counts. The chain uses TRBV2 and TRBJ2-2, with D tentatively TRBD2 (5 bases). Per the germline V gene, CDR1 is SNHLY and CDR2 is FYNNEI. Trimming took off 7 bases at V and 1 base at J, with 10 bases between the two ends. The CDR3 length is 14 residues. CDR3 nucleotide sequence: TGTGCCAGCAAAGGACTTATGAACACCGGGGAGCTGTTTTTT. Protein product: CASKGLMNTGELFF.

This clone was detected a few times. The chain has TRBV11-2 and TRBJ2-2; possible D gene TRBD2, 5 bases. Germline V gene data show CDR1 as SGHAT and CDR2 as FQNNGV. This CDR3 has 14 residues. V dropped 7 bases and J dropped 4 bases, with 13 bases sitting between them. CDR3 coding DNA: TGTGCCAGCACCTCGAGGGTCTCCACCGGGGAGCTGTTTTTT. This codes for CASTSRVSTGELFF.

The rearrangement joins TRBV7-2 to TRBJ1-4; tentatively, D is TRBD1 (5 bases). The CDR3 spans 14 residues. Germline V gene sequence: CDR1 SGHTA, CDR2 FQGNSA. With 5 bases removed from V and 0 bases from J, the gap between germline ends came to 7 bases. Here the CDR3 reads CASSRQSTNEKLFF. The CDR3 nucleotides are TGTGCCAGCAGCCGACAGTCAACTAATGAAAAACTGTTTTTT.

This chain joins TRBV6-5 and TRBJ1-2; 7 bases match TRBD1. Germline assignment: CDR1 MNHEY and CDR2 SVGAGI. With V trimmed by 2 bases and J by 4 bases, 7 bases remained unmatched. CDR3 length: 15 residues. The CDR3 DNA is TGTGCCAGCAGTTACGGCCAGGGGGATACCTATGGCTACACCTTC. Translation gives CASSYGQGDTYGYTF.

This chain joins TRBV4-1 and TRBJ2-7; a possible D gene is TRBD1 (6 bases). The germline V gene encodes CDR1 MGHRA and CDR2 YSYEKL. V was trimmed by 3 bases and J by 4 bases, leaving 10 bases between them. The CDR3 spans 13 residues. The DNA of the CDR3 is TGCGCCAGCAGCCACCAGGGGCGATACGAGCAGTACTTC. Translating it yields CASSHQGRYEQYF.

The rearrangement uses TRBV28 and TRBJ1-5, with a possible D match to TRBD1 (5 bases). Germline lookup yields CDR1 MDHEN and CDR2 SYDVKM. The CDR3 has 15 residues. V lost 3 bases, J lost 0 bases, and 9 bases lay in between. The CDR3 DNA is TGTGCCAGCAGTTTTGACAGAGTTAGCAATCAGCCCCAGCATTTT. Translated: CASSFDRVSNQPQHF.

The sample holds a few counts of this clone. V usage is TRBV2 and J usage is TRBJ1-2; D is unclear. Germline V lookup: CDR1 SNHLY, CDR2 FYNNEI. Trimming took 5 bases from V and 5 from J, leaving 12 bases between them. This CDR3 spans 13 amino acids. The CDR3 spells CASSQEGTYGYTF. DNA of the CDR3: TGTGCCAGCAGTCAGGAGGGAACATATGGCTACACCTTC.

CDR3: CASSRTGLGGYTF. The DNA of the CDR3 is TGTGCCAGCAGCCGGACAGGGCTGGGGGGCTACACCTTC. This chain uses TRBV7-9 with TRBJ1-2, with 8 positions matching TRBD1. Germline assignment: CDR1 SEHNR and CDR2 FQNEAQ (reference sequence). J was trimmed by 8 bases and V by 5 bases; bases with no gene match: 7. There are 13 residues in the CDR3.

V is TRBV30 and J is TRBJ2-1, with D possibly TRBD2 on 6 matching bases. Germline assignment: CDR1 GTSNPN and CDR2 SVGIG (reference sequence). The CDR3 consists of 16 residues. V lost 2 bases and J lost 4, with 18 bases in between. In nucleotides, the CDR3 is TGTGCCTGGAGTCCCCCGATACTAGCCGATTACAATGAGCAGTTCTTC. It yields the protein CAWSPPILADYNEQFF.

This rearrangement joins TRBV5-6 to TRBJ1-4; maybe TRBD1 (6 bases). V gave up 3 bases and J gave up 17 bases, with 20 bases separating them. The CDR3 has 13 amino acids. Germline CDR1 is SGHDT and CDR2 is YYEEEE. In nucleotides, the CDR3 is TGTGCCAGCAGCTCCTACTCAGGGACATTTCTATTTTTT. Translated: CASSSYSGTFLFF.

The chain is built from TRBV7-2 and TRBJ1-2; D remains unclear. The V end lost 1 base, the J end lost 4 bases, and 13 bases lay between the germline ends. CDR3 length equals 15 residues. Looked up from germline, CDR1 is SGHTA and CDR2 is FQGNSA. The CDR3 reads CASSLEDAVTYGYTF. The CDR3 DNA reads as TGTGCCAGCAGCTTAGAAGATGCGGTTACCTATGGCTACACCTTC.

V is TRBV11-2 and J is TRBJ2-1; 9 nucleotides align to TRBD2. Unmatched junction bases numbered 13, after V lost 10 bases and J lost 9 bases. Germline CDR1 is SGHAT and CDR2 is FQNNGV. The CDR3 length is 14 residues. The CDR3, as DNA: TGTGCCATCGGGGGTGGCGGGGGGGCCGTTGAGCAGTTCTTC. It yields the protein CAIGGGGGAVEQFF.

This clone has just one count. The J gene is TRBJ2-3, the V gene TRBV2; 8 positions match TRBD2. Germline V CDR1 and CDR2: SNHLY, FYNNEI. The CDR3 consists of 17 residues. J was trimmed by 5 bases and V by 5 bases; bases with no gene match: 15. The CDR3 region has the DNA TGTGCCAGCAGTCCGCTTCTGGCGGGGGGCTCGAGAGATACGCAGTATTTT. Its translation is CASSPLLAGGSRDTQYF.

The chain employs TRBV19 and TRBJ2-1; the match to TRBD2 covers 13 bases. Germline lookup yields CDR1 LNHDA and CDR2 SQIVND (reference sequence). The CDR3 has 14 amino acids. J lost 6 bases, V lost 8 bases, and 4 bases had no gene match. The CDR3 protein is CASELAGGPNEQFF. Here the CDR3 DNA reads TGTGCCAGTGAACTAGCGGGAGGGCCCAATGAGCAGTTCTTC.